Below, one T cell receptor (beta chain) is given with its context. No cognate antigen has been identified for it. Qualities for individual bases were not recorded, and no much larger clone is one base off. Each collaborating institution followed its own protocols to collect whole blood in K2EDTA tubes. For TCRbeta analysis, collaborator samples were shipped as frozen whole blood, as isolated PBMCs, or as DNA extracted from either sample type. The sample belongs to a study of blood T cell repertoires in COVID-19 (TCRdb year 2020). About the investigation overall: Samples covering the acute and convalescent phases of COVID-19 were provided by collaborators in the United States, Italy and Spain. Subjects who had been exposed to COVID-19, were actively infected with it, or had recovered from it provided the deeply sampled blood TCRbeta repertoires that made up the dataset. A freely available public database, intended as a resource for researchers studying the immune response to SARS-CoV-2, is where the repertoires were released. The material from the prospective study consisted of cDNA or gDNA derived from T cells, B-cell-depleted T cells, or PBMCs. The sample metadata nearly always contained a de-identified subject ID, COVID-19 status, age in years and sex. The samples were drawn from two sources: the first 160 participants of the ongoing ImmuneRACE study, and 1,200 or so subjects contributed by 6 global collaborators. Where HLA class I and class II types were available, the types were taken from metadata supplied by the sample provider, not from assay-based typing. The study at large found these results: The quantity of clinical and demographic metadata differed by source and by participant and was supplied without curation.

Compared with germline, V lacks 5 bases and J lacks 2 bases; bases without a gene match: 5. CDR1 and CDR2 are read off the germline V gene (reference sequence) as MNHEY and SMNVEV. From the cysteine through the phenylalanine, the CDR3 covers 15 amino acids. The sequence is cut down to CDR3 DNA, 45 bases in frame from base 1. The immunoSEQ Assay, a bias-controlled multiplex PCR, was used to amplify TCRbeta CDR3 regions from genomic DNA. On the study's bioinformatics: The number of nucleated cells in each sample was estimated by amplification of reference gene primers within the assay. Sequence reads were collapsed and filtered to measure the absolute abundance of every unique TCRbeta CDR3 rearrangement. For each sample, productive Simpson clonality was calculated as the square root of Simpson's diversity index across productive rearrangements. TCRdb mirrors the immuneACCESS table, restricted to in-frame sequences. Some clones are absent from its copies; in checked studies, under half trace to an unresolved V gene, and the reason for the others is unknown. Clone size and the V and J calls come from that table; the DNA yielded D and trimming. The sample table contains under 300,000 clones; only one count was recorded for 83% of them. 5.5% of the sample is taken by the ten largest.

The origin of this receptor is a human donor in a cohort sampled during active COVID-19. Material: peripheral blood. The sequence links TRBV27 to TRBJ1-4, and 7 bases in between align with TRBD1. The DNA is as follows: TGTGCCAGCAGTCCGACAGGGAGCACTAATGAAAAACTGTTTTTT. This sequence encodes CASSPTGSTNEKLFF.